Shown below are 25 T cell receptor beta chains from a single sample sequenced in a study of blood T cell repertoires in COVID-19. Assay: immunoSEQ multiplex PCR; the TCRdb copy retains only in-frame clones and omits some. The data show just over 200,000 clones, with less than 85% seen just once and 4.5% to 7% held by the top ten. The source material was peripheral blood. The receptors here all came from a woman aged 70-85 years with acute or convalescent COVID-19.

The chain couples TRBV2 to TRBJ2-3; TRBD2 aligns across 12 bases. Germline CDR1 is SNHLY and CDR2 is FYNNEI. The CDR3 extends over 15 amino acids. The junction had 5 bases not matched to a gene; V was cut back by 6 bases and J by 4 bases. The CDR3 DNA is TGTGCCAGCAGCCCCGGACTAGCGGGATCAGATACGCAGTATTTT. As protein: CASSPGLAGSDTQYF.

The chain carries TRBV5-8 and TRBJ2-5, with 8 bases matching TRBD2. The CDR3 runs to 16 residues. The junction had 7 bases not matched to a gene; V was cut back by 0 bases and J by 3 bases. The V gene's germline CDR1 is SGHTS and CDR2 YDEGEE. The CDR3 DNA is TGTGCCAGCAGCTTGGTCGGGAGGGGTTGGAAAGAGACCCAGTACTTC. This translates into CASSLVGRGWKETQYF.

CDR3 amino acids: CASSQQQGLAGANVLTF. The CDR3 nucleotides read TGTGCCAGCTCCCAACAACAGGGTCTTGCTGGGGCCAACGTCCTGACTTTC. The gene calls are TRBV18 and TRBJ2-6, with a possible D match to TRBD1 (6 bases). Deletions cut 6 bases from V and 2 bases from J, with 17 bases between. The CDR3 totals 17 residues. Germline loops: CDR1 KGHSH, CDR2 LQKENI.

This clone was seen a single time. The chain joins TRBV19 to TRBJ2-3; TRBD1 agrees at 9 bases. V lost 6 bases to trimming and J lost 2 bases; unmatched junction nucleotides: 12. The CDR3 loop spans 17 amino acids. Germline CDR1 is LNHDA and CDR2 is SQIVND (reference sequence). The CDR3 DNA sequence: TGTGCCAGTAGGGCGGGACAGGGCTTTTTTCCCACAGATACGCAGTATTTT. As protein: CASRAGQGFFPTDTQYF.

J is TRBJ2-1 and V is TRBV24-1, with TRBD2 identical over 8 bases. This CDR3 is 20 amino acids long. CDR1 and CDR2 from the germline V gene are KGHDR and SFDVKD. V was pared by 0 bases and J by 8 bases, with 20 bases of the junction left unmatched. The CDR3 is CATSDLRPRRGGRGVYEQFF. The CDR3 DNA reads TGTGCCACCAGTGATTTGAGGCCTCGACGGGGGGGCCGAGGGGTTTATGAGCAGTTCTTC.

The CDR3, as DNA: TGTGCCAGCAGCTTGTCTAGCGGGGGTTCCTACAATGAGCAGTTCTTC. Translated, it gives CASSLSSGGSYNEQFF. This chain uses TRBV5-4 with TRBJ2-1; TRBD2 matches at 10 bases. The CDR3 is 16 residues long. Germline assignment: CDR1 SGHNT and CDR2 YYREEE (reference sequence). Trimming took 1 base from V and 1 from J; bases not matched to a gene: 2.

The gene calls are TRBV30 and TRBJ1-1, with no clear D. Trimming left V 0 bases short and J 8 bases short, with 10 bases between. The CDR3 runs 12 residues. Germline CDR1 GTSNPN, CDR2 SVGIG (reference sequence). CDR3: CAWSVNQKEAFF. The CDR3 DNA reads TGTGCCTGGAGTGTAAACCAGAAGGAAGCTTTCTTT.

This clone is a singleton in its sample. The genes are TRBV2 and TRBJ1-3, with TRBD1 as a possible D gene (5 bases). The CDR3 spans 16 residues. The germline gives CDR1 SNHLY, CDR2 FYNNEI. Trimming cost V 7 bases and J 5 bases, with 21 bases left between them. The CDR3 DNA follows: TGTGCCAGCAATTCTCAGGGCCCGGGCATCCGAAACACCATATATTTT. Encoded protein: CASNSQGPGIRNTIYF.

J is TRBJ1-1 and V is TRBV10-3; D gene ambiguous. The CDR3 has 13 residues. Trimming took off 0 bases at V and 7 bases at J, with 9 bases between the two ends. Germline CDR1 is ENHRY and CDR2 is SYGVKD. CDR3 sequence (DNA): TGTGCCATCAGTGAGTCGGTCCGGGGTGAAGCTTTCTTT. Residues: CAISESVRGEAFF.

The rearrangement links TRBV3-1 (or the pseudogene TRBV3-2) to TRBJ2-5, with 12 bases matching TRBD2. CDR1 and CDR2 (germline): LGHDT, YNNKEL (reference sequence). Trimming removed 1 base from V and 5 bases from J; junction bases left unmatched: 2. The CDR3 loop spans 15 amino acids. As DNA, the CDR3 is TGTGCCAGCAGCCAAGGGACTAGCGGGATCGAGACCCAGTACTTC. It codes for CASSQGTSGIETQYF.

V is TRBV19 and J is TRBJ1-1, with D maybe TRBD1 (6 bases). V was trimmed by 4 bases and J by 2 bases, leaving 11 bases between them. This CDR3 spans 14 amino acids. Per germline, CDR1 LNHDA and CDR2 SQIVND (reference sequence). The CDR3 DNA reads as TGTGCCAGTAGTAACAGGGCCCCCAACACTGAAGCTTTCTTT. It encodes CASSNRAPNTEAFF.

This clone appeared a few times. The genes are TRBV19 and TRBJ1-5, with D perhaps matching TRBD1 (5 bases). The V and J ends lost 3 bases and 1 base respectively, with 10 bases between them. The CDR3 is made up of 15 amino acids. In germline, CDR1 is LNHDA, CDR2 SQIVND (reference sequence). The CDR3 here is CASSIRVRSNQPQHF. The CDR3 nucleotides are TGTGCCAGTAGTATCAGGGTGCGAAGCAATCAGCCCCAGCATTTT.

V gene TRBV10-3 combines with J gene TRBJ1-2, with 8 bases identical to TRBD1. V trimming: 7 bases; J trimming: 7 bases; junction bases outside the gene matches: 14. Germline V CDR1 and CDR2: ENHRY, SYGVKD. The CDR3 is 15 amino acids. The CDR3 region is CAITDDRGGIGGYTF. CDR3 nucleotides: TGTGCCATCACTGATGACAGGGGAGGGATAGGTGGCTACACCTTC.

The chain carries TRBV7-9 and TRBJ2-7; 8 bases agree with TRBD1. Germline V CDR1 and CDR2: SEHNR, FQNEAQ (reference sequence). The CDR3 contains 15 residues. Germline trimming cut 0 bases from V and 3 bases from J; bases unmatched to any gene: 4. This CDR3 reads CASSLAGTGGYEQYF. The CDR3 DNA is TGTGCCAGCAGCTTAGCTGGGACAGGTGGCTACGAGCAGTACTTC.

This clone came up once. The J gene is TRBJ1-2, the V gene TRBV28; D is ambiguous. Trimming shortened V by 3 bases and J by 8 bases, and 19 bases separated the two germline ends. This CDR3 is 15 amino acids long. The germline gives CDR1 MDHEN, CDR2 SYDVKM. The CDR3 bases are TGTGCCAGCAGTTTCGTCCCAGAGGCCCCTAGGGGCTACACCTTC. It specifies CASSFVPEAPRGYTF.

V gene TRBV5-1 combines with J gene TRBJ1-4, with 9 bases aligning to TRBD1. From germline, CDR1 is SGHRS and CDR2 YFSETQ. The CDR3 sequence is 15 residues long. The V and J ends lost 6 bases and 3 bases, in that order; junction bases with no gene match: 6. CDR3 in amino acids: CASTRTGDSNEKLFF. The CDR3 DNA follows: TGCGCCAGCACCCGGACAGGGGATTCTAATGAAAAACTGTTTTTT.

The rearrangement links TRBV28 to TRBJ2-5, with D possibly TRBD2 on 6 matching bases. Looked up from germline, CDR1 is MDHEN and CDR2 is SYDVKM. The CDR3 has 16 amino acids. V was trimmed by 8 bases and J by 3 bases, leaving 22 bases between them. The CDR3: CASRGLDYLGEETQYF. CDR3 nucleotides: TGTGCCAGCCGAGGCCTGGACTACCTGGGGGAAGAGACCCAGTACTTC.

The gene calls are TRBV5-4 and TRBJ2-7; 11 bases fit TRBD2. Trimming removed 2 bases from V and 6 bases from J; junction bases left unmatched: 13. This CDR3 comprises 17 residues. The V gene's germline CDR1 is SGHNT and CDR2 YYREEE (reference sequence). For the CDR3, the DNA is TGTGCCAGCAGCTTCGGTACTAGCGGGAGTGTAGCAAGCGAGCAGTACTTC. Its protein is CASSFGTSGSVASEQYF.

The rearrangement links TRBV11-2 to TRBJ2-3; D possibly corresponds to TRBD2 (5 bases). CDR3 length: 14 amino acids. Deletions cut 1 base from V and 3 bases from J, with 8 bases between. The V gene's germline CDR1 is SGHAT and CDR2 FQNNGV. CDR3 sequence: CASSLVTITDTQYF. The CDR3 bases are TGTGCCAGCAGCTTAGTGACTATTACAGATACGCAGTATTTT.

This rearrangement joins TRBV5-1 to TRBJ1-6; TRBD1 is a possible D gene (5 bases). There are 15 residues in the CDR3. CDR1 and CDR2 (germline): SGHRS, YFSETQ. Trimming took 0 bases from V and 5 from J, leaving 9 bases between them. CDR3 DNA: TGCGCCAGCAGCTTGGGTTCAGGGAATAATTCACCCCTCCACTTT. Encoded protein: CASSLGSGNNSPLHF.

Comments on this clone: One end of the junction varies from germline; a read error may be responsible. The chain's CDR3 is CAASGGYSEQFF. The CDR3 DNA follows: TGTGCCGCCTCGGGGGGTTACAGTGAGCAGTTCTTC. The rearrangement uses TRBV30 and TRBJ2-1, with TRBD2 matching over 7 bases. The CDR3 runs 12 residues. Looked up from germline, CDR1 is GTSNPN and CDR2 is SVGIG (reference sequence).

This clone was seen a single time. The chain is built from TRBV5-4 and TRBJ2-2; 8 bases are a match to TRBD2. Germline trimming cut 5 bases from V and 6 bases from J; bases unmatched to any gene: 12. The germline V gene encodes CDR1 SGHNT and CDR2 YYREEE (reference sequence). The CDR3 has 16 amino acids. This CDR3 is CASSSPSGSLAGELFF. The CDR3 region has the DNA TGTGCCAGCAGTTCCCCCAGCGGGAGTTTGGCCGGGGAGCTGTTTTTT.

CDR3 DNA sequence: TGTGCCAGCAGTTACTTGGCAGGGGGATATCAGCCCCAGCATTTT. Its protein product is CASSYLAGGYQPQHF. The V and J genes are TRBV6-6 and TRBJ1-5, with TRBD1 identical over 7 bases. The junction had 5 bases not matched to a gene; V was cut back by 1 base and J by 5 bases. CDR3 length: 15 amino acids. Germline V CDR1 and CDR2: MNHNY, SVGAGI (reference sequence).

This rearrangement joins TRBV5-1 to TRBJ2-2; TRBD2 agrees at 7 bases. Germline V CDR1 and CDR2: SGHRS, YFSETQ. The CDR3 loop spans 16 amino acids. With 1 base clipped from V and 1 base from J, the junction kept 4 bases outside the gene matches. Written as DNA, the CDR3 is TGCGCCAGCAGCTTGCTGCGGGAGCGGAACACCGGGGAGCTGTTTTTT. Translating gives CASSLLRERNTGELFF.

V and J are TRBV28 and TRBJ2-7, with 11 bases lining up with TRBD1. The CDR3 is made up of 16 amino acids. Trimming took 6 bases from V and 4 from J; bases not matched to a gene: 11. CDR1 and CDR2 (germline): MDHEN, SYDVKM. CDR3 nucleotide sequence: TGTGCCAGCAGCAATCAACCGGGACAGGGGGTTTACGAGCAGTACTTC. It is translated as CASSNQPGQGVYEQYF. The full variable domain, its missing parts supplied by reference TRBV28 and TRBJ2-7, is DVKVTQSSRYLVKRTGEKVFLECVQDMDHENMFWYRQDPGLGLRLIYFSYDVKMKEKGDIPEGYSVSREKKERFSLILESASTNQTSMYLCASSNQPGQGVYEQYFGPGTRLTVT.